This T cell receptor beta chain appears in the sequencing data of a study of control samples from healthy donors and cancer patients. Germline values: CDR1 MNHEY, CDR2 SVGAGI. V was cut by 6 bases and J by 8 bases, with 11 bases left in between. CDR3 size: 12 residues. The repertoire was sequenced with immunoSEQ multiplex PCR; TCRdb's copy has only in-frame clones and lacks some. Among 150,000 or so clones listed, roughly 93% were seen once. This receptor was taken from a man aged 18 to 30 in good health. Sequencing used blood. The chain recombines TRBV6-5 with TRBJ2-1; D is undetermined. This CDR3 is CASSFGRDEQFF. CDR3 in DNA: TGTGCCAGCAGCTTCGGACGGGATGAGCAGTTCTTC.